This T cell receptor beta chain was profiled in a study of shared clonotypes between healthy human individuals (dated by TCRdb to the early 2020s). Describing the broader study: A couple of women and a few men aged 18 to 49 years were included in the cohort. For each donor, CD4 naive and CD4 memory were each run on three plates, CD8 naive on two plates, and CD8 memory on one plate. To estimate repertoire size and how much clonotypes are shared between individuals, the study performed deep sequencing of blood TCR repertoires from about 5 healthy adults. Different laboratories and diverse techniques were used to prepare libraries and sequence TCR repertoires, to increase sequencing depth and limit assay-specific biases. Between about 0.94 and 8.9 billion PBMCs per donor were obtained by leukapheresis.

TCR CDR3 regions were amplified from genomic DNA by multiplex PCR using the deep immunoSEQ assay. Genomic DNA extracted from each cell subset was distributed evenly over all wells of several immunoSEQ 96-well plates, and each plate served as one replicate. For sorted subsets, roughly 0.2 ug genomic DNA, equal to tens of thousands of T cell genomes, was loaded into each replicate PCR. The purified libraries were quantified using a Qubit 3.0 fluorometer, sized with a Bioanalyzer 2100, and then quantified again using the KAPA Library Quantification kit. Every immunoSEQ 96-well plate was sequenced on a dedicated single-read 150-cycle Illumina NextSeq 550 flow cell. Per the source publication's procedure: Because the immunoSEQ output held only junctional sequences and lacked quality scores, the filtering could not match the filtering applied to full-length reads. To assign V/J genes and CDR3, sequences were annotated against IMGT germline references using PyIR, a Python wrapper for IgBLAST v1.9. Reads with weak V/J assignments (E-value above 1e-6), missing CDR3, stop codons, out-of-frame junctions, or ambiguous translated residues were removed. V3J clonotypes were defined as sequences sharing an identical inferred V gene, J gene, and CDR3 amino acid sequence. Percentage overlap between repertoires was calculated by dividing the number of shared unique clonotypes by the size of the smaller repertoire. Richness of each repertoire was evaluated using RTK rarefaction, the Chao1 estimator, and Recon v2.1 estimates of unobserved clonotypes. OLGA was used to compute generation probabilities for all TCRbeta clonotypes that the gDNA method yielded from a few donors. TCRdb limited this immuneACCESS table to in-frame rearrangements with V and J called. A share of clones is missing; checked studies link under half to unresolved V genes, and the rest is unexplained. V and J calls and clone size are copied from that table; D and trimming were computed from the DNA. This sample holds millions of clones; more than 85% were observed only once. The ten largest clones capture roughly 1.8% of the sample.

Overall results and qualifications from the work: Because the study included a small number of donors, the genetic and exposure-history diversity represented was limited. Naive subsets generally had larger estimated clonotype richness than memory subsets did. Based on pairwise subsampling, the degree of clonotype sharing among donors was expected to be affected by sequencing depth. Sharing across several donors was observed for around 5% of naive CD4, 3% to 3.5% of naive CD8, over 2% of memory CD4, and roughly 0.4% of memory CD8 clonotypes. Clonotypes shared by all four sorted-subset donors showed higher generation probabilities than non-shared clonotypes. Even with the large sequencing depth, rarefaction of the sorted-subset datasets indicated that sequencing was incomplete. Sampling was restricted to blood, and TCR repertoires in tissue are likely to differ from TCR repertoires in blood.

The germline V gene (reference sequence) sets CDR1 to MNHEY and CDR2 to SMNVEV. There are 15 amino acids in the CDR3, from cysteine to phenylalanine inclusive. The only DNA kept is the CDR3, 45 bases in frame from the first base. V gives up 7 bases and J gives up 0 bases, and the segment between their germline ends measures 16 bases. CD8 naive samples were CD45RO-negative cells positively selected for CCR7, giving a CD45RA+CCR7+ population that excluded TemRA cells. Healthy HIV-negative adults with no recently reported acute infections or vaccinations were included as donors. Only Caucasian adults living in Nashville, Tennessee, USA were represented among the donors. Blood was collected by leukapheresis, and PBMCs were isolated by Ficoll-Histopaque density gradient centrifugation and then cryopreserved in liquid nitrogen vapor phase. Purity and quantity of every magnetically sorted T cell population were checked by analytical flow cytometry. From each sorted fraction, genomic DNA was isolated and quantified by UV absorbance on a Nanodrop 2000c.

Points on this clone: Its antigen remains undetermined. Base quality data are lacking; no much larger clone is found one base away.

This receptor was obtained from a man aged 18-30 years in good health. Some clones in this sample may be carry-over from other donors' samples. The chain employs TRBV27 and TRBJ2-7; no D segment can be confidently identified. The sample was naive CD8+ T cells from PBMCs. Read against the paper, the sample's cell subset or site label means: CD45RA+CCR7+. The nucleotide sequence reads TGTGCCAGCAAACCCTTTGTCCAAAGCTCCTACGAGCAGTACTTC. Translated, it reads CASKPFVQSSYEQYF.